This T cell receptor (beta chain) comes out of a study of post-analysis software for immune sequencing data. Broader study findings: The study found TRBV5-6, TRBV5-1 and TRBV20-1 among five or six TRBV segments more frequent in patients than controls. Samples from one preparation batch, clustered by F measure, grouped strongly together. Normalized Chao1 diversity was significantly lower in multiple sclerosis patients than in controls.

As to this clonotype: Its antigen is not identified.

Unique molecular identifiers featured in each of the TCR beta cDNA libraries. TCRdb fed the PCR reads into MiXCR, producing one record per CDR3 protein. The top ten clones hold approximately 10% of a sample with around 700,000 distinct CDR3 sequences, 55% to 60% of them seen once. The CDR3 consists of 15 residues. Per the germline V gene, CDR1 is MDHEN and CDR2 is SYDVKM. Trimming took 9 bases from V and 10 from J; bases not matched to a gene: 18. The rearrangement links TRBV28 to TRBJ2-1, with 7 bases lining up with TRBD2. The clonotype was recovered from a girl aged 2 to 9 with multiple sclerosis. The sequenced sample was blood. DNA for the CDR3: TGTGCCAGTCGCGGGGCGGGACTACTTGCCTTGGAGCAGTTCTTC. This encodes CASRGAGLLALEQFF.